This TCR beta chain was sequenced during a study of blood T cell repertoires in COVID-19. The overall study: Acute and convalescent COVID-19 samples came from the United States, Italy and Spain. T cells, B-cell-depleted T cells, or PBMCs provided the cDNA or gDNA that served as material.

Assay used: immunoSEQ multiplex PCR; TCRdb lists only in-frame clones, some missing. Of approximately 180,000 clones in the sample, 65% to 80% were seen once. Grouping used clinical history reported by participants in a survey and questionnaire. Germline CDR1 reads SGHVS; CDR2 reads FQNEAQ. V lost 1 base and J lost 4; bases outside the gene matches: 8. This CDR3 is built from 17 residues. V is TRBV7-8 and J is TRBJ2-1; 9 positions agree with TRBD2. This receptor was obtained from a woman between 50 and 59 years old with acute COVID-19. Specimen: PBMCs or T cells enriched from blood (not recorded which). The CDR3 spells CASSLDGGGALYNEQFF. The CDR3 DNA follows: TGTGCCAGCAGCTTAGACGGCGGGGGGGCCTTGTACAATGAGCAGTTCTTC.